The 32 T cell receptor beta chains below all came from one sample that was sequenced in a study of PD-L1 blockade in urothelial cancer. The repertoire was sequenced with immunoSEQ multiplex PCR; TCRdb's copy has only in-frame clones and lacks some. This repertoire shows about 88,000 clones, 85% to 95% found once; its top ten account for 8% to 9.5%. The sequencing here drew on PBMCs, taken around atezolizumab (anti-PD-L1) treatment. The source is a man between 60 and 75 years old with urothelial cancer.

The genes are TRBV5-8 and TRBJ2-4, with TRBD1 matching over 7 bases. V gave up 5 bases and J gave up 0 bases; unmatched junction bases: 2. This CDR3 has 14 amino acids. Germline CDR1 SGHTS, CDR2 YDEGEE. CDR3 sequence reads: CASRDRRAKNIQYF. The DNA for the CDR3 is TGTGCCAGCAGGGACAGGAGAGCCAAAAACATTCAGTACTTC.

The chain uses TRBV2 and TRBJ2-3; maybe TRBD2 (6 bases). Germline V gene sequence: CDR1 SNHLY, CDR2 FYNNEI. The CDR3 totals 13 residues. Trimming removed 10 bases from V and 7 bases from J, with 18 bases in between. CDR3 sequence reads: CATRVEAGNTQYF. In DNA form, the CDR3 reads TGTGCCACCAGGGTCGAGGCGGGGAATACGCAGTATTTT.

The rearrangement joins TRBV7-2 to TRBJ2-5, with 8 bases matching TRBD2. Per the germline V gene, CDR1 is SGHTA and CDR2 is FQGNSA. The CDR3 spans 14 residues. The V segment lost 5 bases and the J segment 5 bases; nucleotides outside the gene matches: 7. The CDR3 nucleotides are TGTGCCAGCAGCCCGAGGACTAGCAGGGAGACCCAGTACTTC. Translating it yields CASSPRTSRETQYF.

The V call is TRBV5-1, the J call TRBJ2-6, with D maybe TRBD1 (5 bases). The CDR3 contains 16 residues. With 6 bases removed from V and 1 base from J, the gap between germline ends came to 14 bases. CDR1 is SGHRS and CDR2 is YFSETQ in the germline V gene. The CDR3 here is CASKKGSMSGANVLTF. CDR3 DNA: TGCGCCAGCAAAAAGGGGTCGATGTCTGGGGCCAACGTCCTGACTTTC.

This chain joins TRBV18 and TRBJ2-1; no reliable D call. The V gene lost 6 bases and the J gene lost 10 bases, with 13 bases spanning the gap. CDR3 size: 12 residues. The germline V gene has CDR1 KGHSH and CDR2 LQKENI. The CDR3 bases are TGTGCCAGCTCGCAACGAATACAGGAGCAGTTCTTC. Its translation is CASSQRIQEQFF.

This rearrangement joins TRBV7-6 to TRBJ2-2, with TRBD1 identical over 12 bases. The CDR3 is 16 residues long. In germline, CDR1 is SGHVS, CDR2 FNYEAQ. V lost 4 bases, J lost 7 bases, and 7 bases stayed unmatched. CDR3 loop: CASSSRDRGRGGELFF. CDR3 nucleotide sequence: TGTGCCAGCAGCTCCAGGGACAGGGGGCGCGGCGGGGAGCTGTTTTTT. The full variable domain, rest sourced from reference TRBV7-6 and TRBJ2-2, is GAGVSQSPRYKVTKRGQDVALRCDPISGHVSLYWYRQALGQGPEFLTYFNYEAQQDKSGLPNDRFSAERPEGSISTLTIQRTEQRDSAMYRCASSSRDRGRGGELFFGEGSRLTVL.

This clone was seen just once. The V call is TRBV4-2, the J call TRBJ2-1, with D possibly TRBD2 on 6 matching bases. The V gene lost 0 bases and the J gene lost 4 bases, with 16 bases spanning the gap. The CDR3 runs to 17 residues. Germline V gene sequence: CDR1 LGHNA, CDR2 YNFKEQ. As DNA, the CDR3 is TGTGCCAGCAGCCAAGACCCAGTTAGCGGTCTATACAATGAGCAGTTCTTC. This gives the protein CASSQDPVSGLYNEQFF.

The CDR3 DNA follows: TGTGCCAGCAGCCAGGGGACGGGACTACCCAACACCGGGGAGCTGTTTTTT. It encodes CASSQGTGLPNTGELFF. The chain is built from TRBV4-2 and TRBJ2-2; 7 bases line up with TRBD2. V was pared by 3 bases and J by 2 bases, with 9 bases of the junction left unmatched. This CDR3 has 17 residues. CDR1 is LGHNA, CDR2 YNFKEQ, per germline.

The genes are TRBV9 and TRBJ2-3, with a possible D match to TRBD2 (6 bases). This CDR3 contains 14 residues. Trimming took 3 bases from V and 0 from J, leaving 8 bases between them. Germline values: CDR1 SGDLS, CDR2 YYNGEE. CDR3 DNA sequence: TGTGCCAGCAGCGGGACTATTAGCACAGATACGCAGTATTTT. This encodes CASSGTISTDTQYF.

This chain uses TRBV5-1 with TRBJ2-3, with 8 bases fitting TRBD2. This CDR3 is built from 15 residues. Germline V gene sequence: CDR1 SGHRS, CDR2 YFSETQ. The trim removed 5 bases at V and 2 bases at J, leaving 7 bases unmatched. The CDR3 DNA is TGCGCCAGCAGGGAAGCGGGGGTCGACACAGATACGCAGTATTTT. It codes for CASREAGVDTDTQYF.

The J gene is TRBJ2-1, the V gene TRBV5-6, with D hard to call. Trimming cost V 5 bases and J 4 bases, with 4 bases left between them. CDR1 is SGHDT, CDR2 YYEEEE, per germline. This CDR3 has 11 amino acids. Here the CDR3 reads CASSSYNEQFF. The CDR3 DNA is TGTGCCAGCAGTTCATACAATGAGCAGTTCTTC.

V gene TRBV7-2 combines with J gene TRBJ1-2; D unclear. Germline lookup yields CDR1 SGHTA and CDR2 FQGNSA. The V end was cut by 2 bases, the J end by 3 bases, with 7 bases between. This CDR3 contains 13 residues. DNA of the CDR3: TGTGCCAGCAGCTTACAACAGTACTATGGCTACACCTTC. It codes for CASSLQQYYGYTF.

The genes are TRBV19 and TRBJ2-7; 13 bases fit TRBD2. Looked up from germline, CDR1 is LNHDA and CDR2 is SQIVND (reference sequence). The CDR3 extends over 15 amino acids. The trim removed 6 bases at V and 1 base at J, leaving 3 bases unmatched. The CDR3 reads CASSRTSGSSYEQYF. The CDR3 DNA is TGTGCCAGTAGCCGGACTAGCGGGAGTTCCTACGAGCAGTACTTC.

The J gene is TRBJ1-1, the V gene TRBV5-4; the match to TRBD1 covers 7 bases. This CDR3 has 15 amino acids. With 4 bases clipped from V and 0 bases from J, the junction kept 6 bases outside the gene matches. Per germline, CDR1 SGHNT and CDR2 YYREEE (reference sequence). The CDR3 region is CASSLTGAMNTEAFF. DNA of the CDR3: TGTGCCAGCAGCCTTACAGGGGCAATGAACACTGAAGCTTTCTTT.

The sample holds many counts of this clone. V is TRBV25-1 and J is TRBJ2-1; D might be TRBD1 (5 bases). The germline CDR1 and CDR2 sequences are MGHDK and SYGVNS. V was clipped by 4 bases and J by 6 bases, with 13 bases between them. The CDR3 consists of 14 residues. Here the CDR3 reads CASSGGRAANEQFF. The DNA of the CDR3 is TGTGCCAGCAGTGGAGGCAGGGCGGCCAATGAGCAGTTCTTC.

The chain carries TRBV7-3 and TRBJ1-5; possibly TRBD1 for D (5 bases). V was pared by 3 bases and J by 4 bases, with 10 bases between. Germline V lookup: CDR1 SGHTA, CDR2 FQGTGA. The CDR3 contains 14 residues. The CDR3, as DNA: TGTGCCAGCAGCTTGGCCAGGGTAAATCAGCCCCAGCATTTT. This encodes CASSLARVNQPQHF.

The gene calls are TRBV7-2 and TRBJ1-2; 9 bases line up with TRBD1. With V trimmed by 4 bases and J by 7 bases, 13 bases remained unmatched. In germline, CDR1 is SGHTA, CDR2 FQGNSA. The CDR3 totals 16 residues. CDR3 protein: CASSSQGALAYIGYTF. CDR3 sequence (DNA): TGTGCCAGCAGCTCACAGGGGGCGCTGGCGTATATTGGCTACACCTTC.

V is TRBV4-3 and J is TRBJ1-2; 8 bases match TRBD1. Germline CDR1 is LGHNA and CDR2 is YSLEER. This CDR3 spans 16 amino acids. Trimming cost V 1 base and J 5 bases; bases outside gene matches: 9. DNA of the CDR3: TGCGCCAGCAGCCAAGGTTCGCGACAGGGGATGTATGGCTACACCTTC. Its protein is CASSQGSRQGMYGYTF.

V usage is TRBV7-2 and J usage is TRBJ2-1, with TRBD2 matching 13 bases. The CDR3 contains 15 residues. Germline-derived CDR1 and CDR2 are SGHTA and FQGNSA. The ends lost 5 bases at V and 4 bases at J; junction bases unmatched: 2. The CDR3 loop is CASSRTSGGYNEQFF. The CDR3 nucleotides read TGTGCCAGCAGCCGGACTAGCGGGGGTTACAATGAGCAGTTCTTC.

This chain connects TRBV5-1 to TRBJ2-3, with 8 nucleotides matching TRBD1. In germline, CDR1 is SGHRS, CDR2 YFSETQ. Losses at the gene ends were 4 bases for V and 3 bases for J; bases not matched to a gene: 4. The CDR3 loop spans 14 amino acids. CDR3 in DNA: TGCGCCAGCAGCATCGGACAGGGTACAGATACGCAGTATTTT. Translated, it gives CASSIGQGTDTQYF.

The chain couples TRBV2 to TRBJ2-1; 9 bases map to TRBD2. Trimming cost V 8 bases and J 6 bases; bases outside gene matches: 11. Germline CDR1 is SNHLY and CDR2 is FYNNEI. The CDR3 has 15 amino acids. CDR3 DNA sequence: TGTGCCAGCGATCTAGCGGGATTGGGGGGCAATGAGCAGTTCTTC. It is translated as CASDLAGLGGNEQFF.

CDR3 amino acids: CASSDGLYGYTF. The DNA for the CDR3 is TGCGCCAGCAGTGATGGCCTCTATGGCTACACCTTC. This sequence joins TRBV10-1 and TRBJ1-2; D uncertain. CDR1 WNHNN and CDR2 SYGVQD come from the germline V gene (reference sequence). V was clipped by 3 bases and J by 4 bases, with 6 bases between them. The CDR3 extends over 12 amino acids.

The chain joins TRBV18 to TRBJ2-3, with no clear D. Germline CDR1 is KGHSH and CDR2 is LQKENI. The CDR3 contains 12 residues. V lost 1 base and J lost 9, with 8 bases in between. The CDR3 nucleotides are TGTGCCAGCTCACCACTCGCGCGAACGCAGTATTTT. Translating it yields CASSPLARTQYF.

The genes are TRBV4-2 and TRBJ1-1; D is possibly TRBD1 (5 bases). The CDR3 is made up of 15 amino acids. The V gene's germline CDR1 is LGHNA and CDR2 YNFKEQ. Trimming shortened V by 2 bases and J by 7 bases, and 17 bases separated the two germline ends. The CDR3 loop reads CASSQQTQGSGEAFF. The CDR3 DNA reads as TGTGCCAGCAGCCAACAAACGCAGGGTTCGGGTGAAGCTTTCTTT.

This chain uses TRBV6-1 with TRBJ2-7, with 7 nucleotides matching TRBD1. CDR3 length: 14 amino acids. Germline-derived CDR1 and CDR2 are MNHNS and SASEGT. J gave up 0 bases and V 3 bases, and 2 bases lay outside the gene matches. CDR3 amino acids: CASSDRDSSYEQYF. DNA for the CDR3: TGTGCCAGCAGTGATCGGGACAGCTCCTACGAGCAGTACTTC.

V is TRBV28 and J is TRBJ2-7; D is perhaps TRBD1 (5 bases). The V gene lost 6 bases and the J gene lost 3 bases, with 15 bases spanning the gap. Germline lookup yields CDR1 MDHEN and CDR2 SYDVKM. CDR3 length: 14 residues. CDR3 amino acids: CASSWEGRVYEQYF. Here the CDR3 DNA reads TGTGCCAGCAGCTGGGAAGGCAGGGTCTACGAGCAGTACTTC.

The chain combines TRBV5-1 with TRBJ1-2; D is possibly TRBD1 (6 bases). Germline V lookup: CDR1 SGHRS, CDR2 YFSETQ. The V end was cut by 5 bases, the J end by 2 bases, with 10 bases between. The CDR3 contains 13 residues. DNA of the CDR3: TGCGCCAGCAGACTGGACAGAAACTATGGCTACACCTTC. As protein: CASRLDRNYGYTF.

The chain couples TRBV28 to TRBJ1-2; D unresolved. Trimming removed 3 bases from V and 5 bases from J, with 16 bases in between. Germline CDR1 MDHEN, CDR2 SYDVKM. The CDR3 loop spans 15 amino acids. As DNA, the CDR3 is TGTGCCAGCAGTTTCGTCTTCCGGGGAATTTATGGCTACACCTTC. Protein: CASSFVFRGIYGYTF.

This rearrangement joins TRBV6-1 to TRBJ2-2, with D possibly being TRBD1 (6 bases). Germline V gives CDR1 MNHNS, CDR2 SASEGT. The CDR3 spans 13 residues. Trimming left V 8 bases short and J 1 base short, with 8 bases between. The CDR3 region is CASGGQNTGELFF. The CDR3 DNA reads TGTGCCAGCGGGGGACAGAACACCGGGGAGCTGTTTTTT.

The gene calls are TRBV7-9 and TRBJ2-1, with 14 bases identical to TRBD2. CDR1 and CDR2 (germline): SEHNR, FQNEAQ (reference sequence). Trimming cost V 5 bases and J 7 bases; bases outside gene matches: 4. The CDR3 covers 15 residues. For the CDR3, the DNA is TGTGCCAGCAGCCGGACTAGCGGGAGGAGGAATGAGCAGTTCTTC. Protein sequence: CASSRTSGRRNEQFF. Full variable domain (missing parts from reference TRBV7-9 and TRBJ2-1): DTGVSQNPRHKITKRGQNVTFRCDPISEHNRLYWYRQTLGQGPEFLTYFQNEAQLEKSRLLSDRFSAERPKGSFSTLEIQRTEQGDSAMYLCASSRTSGRRNEQFFGPGTRLTVL.

This CDR3 is CASSPLGAGGSYEQYF. The CDR3 bases are TGTGCCAGCAGCCCCCTGGGGGCGGGGGGCTCCTACGAGCAGTACTTC. The chain employs TRBV4-2 and TRBJ2-7, with TRBD2 matching over 8 bases. After removal of 4 bases from V and 0 bases from J, the junction contained 8 bases not matched to a gene. The germline gives CDR1 LGHNA, CDR2 YNFKEQ. This CDR3 comprises 16 residues.

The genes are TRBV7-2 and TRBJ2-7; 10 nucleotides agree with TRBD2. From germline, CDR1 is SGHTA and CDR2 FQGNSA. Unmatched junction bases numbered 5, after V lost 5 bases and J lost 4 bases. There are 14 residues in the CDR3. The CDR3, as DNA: TGTGCCAGCAGCGCTAGCGGGAGCTTTTACGAGCAGTACTTC. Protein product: CASSASGSFYEQYF.